Following are 13 T cell receptor beta chains from one sample sequenced in a study of CD8+CD57+ T cells in acquired aplastic anemia. All sequencing subjects had displayed CD8+CD57+ cell expansion on flow cytometry. TCR beta VDJ combinations and CDR3 sequences were profiled from genomic DNA. TCRdb called the reads again in MiXCR, with one record for every CDR3 protein. The sample holds approximately 300,000 distinct CDR3 sequences; approximately 58% are singletons and the top ten take 1.3%. What was sequenced was sorted CD4+, CD8+, or CD8+CD57+ T cells (not recorded which) from PBMCs. Receptors were obtained from a human donor with aplastic anemia.

This chain links TRBV25-1 with TRBJ2-7, with 9 bases matching TRBD2. The CDR3 length is 14 residues. With 4 bases clipped from V and 5 bases from J, the junction kept 6 bases outside the gene matches. From germline, CDR1 is MGHDK and CDR2 SYGVNS. The CDR3 sequence: CASSAGLAQHEQYF. The CDR3 coding sequence is TGTGCCAGCAGTGCCGGACTAGCGCAACACGAGCAGTACTTC.

This clonotype appeared many times. The chain couples TRBV6-6 to TRBJ2-5; 11 bases are shared with TRBD1. Trimming at V came to 4 bases and at J to 4 bases, leaving 5 bases not matched to a gene. The germline V gene encodes CDR1 MNHNY and CDR2 SVGAGI (reference sequence). This CDR3 has 15 amino acids. CDR3 region: CASSSTGTGGETQYF. The CDR3 DNA reads as TGTGCCAGCAGTTCAACCGGGACAGGGGGAGAGACCCAGTACTTC.

This clonotype has a handful of counts. The gene calls are TRBV7-3 and TRBJ2-1, with 10 nucleotides matching TRBD2. J lost 4 bases, V lost 2 bases, and 2 bases had no gene match. CDR3 size: 15 residues. The germline V gene has CDR1 SGHTA and CDR2 FQGTGA. The CDR3 DNA reads TGTGCCAGCAGCTTACTAGCGGGAGCATACAATGAGCAGTTCTTC. The encoded protein is CASSLLAGAYNEQFF. Full variable domain (outside the CDR3, taken from reference TRBV7-3 and TRBJ2-1): GAGVSQTPSNKVTEKGKYVELRCDPISGHTALYWYRQSLGQGPEFLIYFQGTGAADDSGLPNDRFFAVRPEGSVSTLKIQRTERGDSAVYLCASSLLAGAYNEQFFGPGTRLTVL.

This chain links TRBV19 with TRBJ2-6; 7 positions match TRBD1. This CDR3 region has 17 residues. Germline-derived CDR1 and CDR2 are LNHDA and SQIVND (reference sequence). V shed 6 bases and J 0 bases; nucleotides not matched to a gene: 8. CDR3 nucleotide sequence: TGTGCCAGTAGCCCGGGACAGTATCGCTCTGGGGCCAACGTCCTGACTTTC. Its translation: CASSPGQYRSGANVLTF.

The rearrangement joins TRBV20-1 to TRBJ2-1, with D possibly TRBD2 on 6 matching bases. Between the trimmed V and J ends, which lost 2 bases and 1 base, there was a span of 12 bases. Looked up from germline, CDR1 is DFQATT and CDR2 is SNEGSKA (reference sequence). This CDR3 region has 15 residues. This CDR3 is CSARRAGLSYNEQFF. The CDR3 bases are TGCAGTGCTAGAAGGGCGGGGTTGTCCTACAATGAGCAGTTCTTC.

This clonotype was seen at least ten times. This chain links TRBV4-1 with TRBJ2-3; TRBD2 aligns across 8 bases. This CDR3 is built from 16 residues. CDR1 MGHRA and CDR2 YSYEKL come from the germline V gene. J was trimmed by 1 base and V by 1 base; bases with no gene match: 4. This CDR3 reads CASSQGQAGGTDTQYF. CDR3 bases: TGCGCCAGCAGCCAAGGGCAAGCGGGGGGCACAGATACGCAGTATTTT.

The chain uses TRBV2 and TRBJ1-2; tentatively, D is TRBD1 (6 bases). Trimming stripped 8 bases from V and 3 bases from J, with 16 bases between. The length of the CDR3 is 14 residues. Germline loops: CDR1 SNHLY, CDR2 FYNNEI. The DNA for the CDR3 is TGTGCCAGCTTCCAACCTGAGGGGGACTATGGCTACACCTTC. It is translated as CASFQPEGDYGYTF.

This clonotype was observed at least ten times. V usage is TRBV2 and J usage is TRBJ2-2; D unresolved. The CDR3 consists of 12 residues. Germline CDR1 is SNHLY and CDR2 is FYNNEI. The germline V and J ends were trimmed by 5 bases and 7 bases, with 8 bases remaining between them. The CDR3 here is CASSLGFGELFF. The CDR3 coding sequence is TGTGCCAGCAGTCTGGGTTTCGGGGAGCTGTTTTTT. The variable domain in full, with the rest retrieved from reference TRBV2 and TRBJ2-2, is EPEVTQTPSHQVTQMGQEVILRCVPISNHLYFYWYRQILGQKVEFLVSFYNNEISEKSEIFDDQFSVERPDGSNFTLKIRSTKLEDSAMYFCASSLGFGELFFGEGSRLTVL.

As to this clonotype: The CDR3 carries no conserved terminal phenylalanine or tryptophan, so it likely arises from a read error. This sequence joins TRBV3-1 and TRBJ2-5, with D tentatively TRBD1 or TRBD2 (6 bases each). The germline V gene has CDR1 LGHDT and CDR2 YNNKEL (reference sequence). The ends were cut back, 1 base at V and 2 bases at J, with 11 bases in the middle. The CDR3 covers 15 residues. The CDR3 region is CASSQVAGTQETQYL. The CDR3 DNA reads TGTGCCAGCAGCCAAGTTGCGGGGACACAAGAGACCCAGTACCTC.

The chain links TRBV12-5 to TRBJ2-5, with D possibly called TRBD1 or TRBD2 (5 bases each). Matching the DNA end better, TRBJ2-7 makes the J call doubtful. The CDR3 consists of 18 residues. Germline lookup yields CDR1 LGHNT and CDR2 FRNRAP. The CDR3: CASGLVPGVVEGPYEQYF. CDR3 nucleotide sequence: TGTGCTAGTGGTTTGGTACCAGGAGTGGTTGAGGGGCCCTACGAGCAGTACTTC.

This clonotype was detected ten times or more. The V gene is TRBV6-1, the J gene TRBJ1-4, with 8 bases lining up with TRBD1. In germline, CDR1 is MNHNS, CDR2 SASEGT. CDR3 length: 14 amino acids. Trimming removed 7 bases from V and 8 bases from J; junction bases left unmatched: 9. The CDR3 nucleotides are TGTGCCAGCAAATTGGACAGGGTGGCGGAAAAACTGTTTTTT. Residues: CASKLDRVAEKLFF.

This clonotype has ten or more counts. The chain uses TRBV5-1 and TRBJ2-5; 8 nucleotides match TRBD1. The germline V gene has CDR1 SGHRS and CDR2 YFSETQ. This CDR3 is 15 amino acids long. The junction had 9 bases not matched to a gene; V was cut back by 4 bases and J by 4 bases. This CDR3 reads CASSPRTGQGETQYF. CDR3 DNA sequence: TGCGCCAGCAGCCCTCGGACAGGGCAGGGAGAGACCCAGTACTTC.

The V call is TRBV29-1, the J call TRBJ2-2; 7 bases fit TRBD2. The CDR3 extends over 14 amino acids. The junction had 9 bases not matched to a gene; V was cut back by 7 bases and J by 4 bases. Germline lookup yields CDR1 SQVTM and CDR2 ANQGSEA. The CDR3, as DNA: TGCAGCGCCGTCGGGGGGTTGAGCACCGGGGAGCTGTTTTTT. Encoded protein: CSAVGGLSTGELFF.